This record looks at one T cell receptor (beta chain) sequence and its context. What it binds is unknown. This CDR3 is 14 amino acids long. Germline CDR1 is SEHNR and CDR2 is FQNEAQ (reference sequence). Between the trimmed V and J ends, which lost 1 base and 1 base, there was a span of 7 bases. This sample is part of a study of pediatric ulcerative colitis. Study-wide background: Fewer than 10 patients showed pancolitis and two showed left-sided colitis. Study-wide points: Rectal repertoires separated controls, mild-moderate and acute severe colitis.

Clones were read by immunoSEQ multiplex PCR, and TCRdb kept only the in-frame ones, dropping some. The table records about 64,000 clones, 77% of them present only once. Ulcerative colitis patients received no immunosuppressive medication before the diagnostic colonoscopy. The sample was blood. The TCR sequence derives from a boy aged 5 to 17 with moderate ulcerative colitis. The genes are TRBV7-9 and TRBJ1-1, with a tentative D call TRBD1 (5 bases). The CDR3 protein is CASSLVGENTEAFF. CDR3 nucleotides: TGTGCCAGCAGCTTAGTAGGGGAGAACACTGAAGCTTTCTTT.